This passage covers 3 T cell receptor beta chains from one sample sequenced in a study of identical twins. TCRdb reprocessed the 5' RACE reads with MiXCR, giving one entry per CDR3 protein. The sample has hundreds of thousands of distinct CDR3 sequences; 20% to 30% are singletons. This sample was shared with a second study, whose subject was T cells expressing NK-cell markers.

The sequenced material came from CD4+ T cells sorted from blood. These receptors came from a young woman in good health.

This clonotype was detected only a few times. J is TRBJ2-1 and V is TRBV7-8; D uncertain. This CDR3 is built from 12 residues. The germline V gene encodes CDR1 SGHVS and CDR2 FQNEAQ. The V and J ends lost 6 bases and 6 bases respectively, with 9 bases between them. DNA for the CDR3: TGTGCCAGCAGGGCCGCCTCCAATGAGCAGTTCTTC. Translating it yields CASRAASNEQFF.

This clonotype was counted between two and nine times. The rearrangement joins TRBV3-1 to TRBJ1-1; D is uncertain. The germline V and J ends were trimmed by 8 bases and 4 bases, with 26 bases remaining between them. CDR1 and CDR2 (germline): LGHDT, YNNKEL (reference sequence). The CDR3 is 17 residues long. The CDR3 sequence: CASHPGGSLWRGTEAFF. Written as DNA, the CDR3 is TGTGCCAGCCATCCCGGCGGGTCGTTGTGGCGTGGCACTGAAGCTTTCTTT.

The CDR3 sequence: CASSPRPDSPLHF. CDR3 sequence (DNA): TGTGCCAGCAGTCCGCGACCTGATTCACCCCTCCACTTT. The genes are TRBV28 and TRBJ1-6; D is unclear. The CDR3 is made up of 13 amino acids. CDR1 is MDHEN and CDR2 is SYDVKM in the germline V gene. Trimming removed 5 bases at V and 8 bases at J, with 10 bases between. The complete variable domain, with remaining parts taken from reference TRBV28 and TRBJ1-6, reads DVKVTQSSRYLVKRTGEKVFLECVQDMDHENMFWYRQDPGLGLRLIYFSYDVKMKEKGDIPEGYSVSREKKERFSLILESASTNQTSMYLCASSPRPDSPLHFGNGTRLTVT.